The source of this T cell receptor (beta chain) is a study of PD-L1 blockade in urothelial cancer. Study-wide context: At 3 weeks after treatment start (second dose) and again at 6 weeks, blood was analyzed. Reported median T cell count for blood samples was 120,000 to 150,000.

The diagnosis in patients was locally advanced or metastatic urothelial carcinoma. Every PCR got spiked synthetic TCR analog templates. Sequencing used immunoSEQ multiplex PCR; TCRdb keeps in-frame clones, though not all of them. In the table there are about 88,000 clones, around nine tenths of which are singletons. The length of the CDR3 is 16 residues. Losses at the gene ends were 3 bases for V and 0 bases for J; bases not matched to a gene: 2. Germline loops: CDR1 SGHTA, CDR2 FQGNSA. The material was PBMCs, obtained around atezolizumab (anti-PD-L1) treatment. The chain is built from TRBV7-2 and TRBJ2-2; 9 nucleotides align to TRBD2. The TCR comes from a man aged 55-75 years with urothelial cancer. CDR3 residues: CASSLVAGANTGELFF. CDR3 in DNA: TGTGCCAGCAGCTTGGTAGCGGGAGCGAACACCGGGGAGCTGTTTTTT.